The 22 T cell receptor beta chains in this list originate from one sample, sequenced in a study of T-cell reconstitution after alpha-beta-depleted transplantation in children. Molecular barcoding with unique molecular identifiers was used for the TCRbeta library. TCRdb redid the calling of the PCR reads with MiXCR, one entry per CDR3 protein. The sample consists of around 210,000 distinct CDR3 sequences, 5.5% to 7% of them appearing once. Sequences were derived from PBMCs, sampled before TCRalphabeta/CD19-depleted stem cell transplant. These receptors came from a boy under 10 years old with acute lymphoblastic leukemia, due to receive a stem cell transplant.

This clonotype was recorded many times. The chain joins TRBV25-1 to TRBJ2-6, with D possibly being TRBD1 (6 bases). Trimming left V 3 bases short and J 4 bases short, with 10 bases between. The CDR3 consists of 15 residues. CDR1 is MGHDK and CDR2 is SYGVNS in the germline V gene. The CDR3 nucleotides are TGTGCCAGCAGTGACTACAGGGCCGGGGCCAACGTCCTGACTTTC. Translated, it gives CASSDYRAGANVLTF.

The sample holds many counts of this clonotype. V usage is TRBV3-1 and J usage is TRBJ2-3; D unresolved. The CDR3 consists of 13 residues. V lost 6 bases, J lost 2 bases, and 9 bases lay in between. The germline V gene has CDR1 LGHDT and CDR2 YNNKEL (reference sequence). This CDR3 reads CASSVASTDTQYF. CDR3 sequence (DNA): TGTGCCAGCAGTGTAGCCTCCACAGATACGCAGTATTTT.

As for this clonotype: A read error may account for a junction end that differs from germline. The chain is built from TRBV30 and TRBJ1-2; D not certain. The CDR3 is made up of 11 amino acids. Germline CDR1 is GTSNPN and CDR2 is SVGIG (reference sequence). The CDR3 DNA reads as TGTGCCTGGAGTGTAGGACGGCGCCCCTTCTTC. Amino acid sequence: CAWSVGRRPFF.

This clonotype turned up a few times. The CDR3 region has the DNA TGTGCCAGCAGCTTTTCCCACTATGGCTACACCTTC. This sequence encodes CASSFSHYGYTF. The gene calls are TRBV7-2 and TRBJ1-2; D is unresolved. Germline lookup yields CDR1 SGHTA and CDR2 FQGNSA. The length of the CDR3 is 12 residues. Between the trimmed V and J ends, which lost 3 bases and 3 bases, there was a span of 5 bases.

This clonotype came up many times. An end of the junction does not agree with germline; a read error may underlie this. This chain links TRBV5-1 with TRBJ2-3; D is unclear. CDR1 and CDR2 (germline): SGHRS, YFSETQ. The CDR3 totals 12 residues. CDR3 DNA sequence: TGTGCCAGCAGCTTGAGAGGAGATACGCAGTATTTT. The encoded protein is CASSLRGDTQYF.

The CDR3 bases are TGCAGTGCTAGAGAAGCCGGGTCGGGCCACGAGCAGTACTTC. The encoded protein is CSAREAGSGHEQYF. V usage is TRBV20-1 and J usage is TRBJ2-7, with unresolved D. This CDR3 spans 14 amino acids. The V and J ends lost 0 bases and 5 bases respectively, with 14 bases between them. CDR1 is DFQATT, CDR2 SNEGSKA, per germline (reference sequence).

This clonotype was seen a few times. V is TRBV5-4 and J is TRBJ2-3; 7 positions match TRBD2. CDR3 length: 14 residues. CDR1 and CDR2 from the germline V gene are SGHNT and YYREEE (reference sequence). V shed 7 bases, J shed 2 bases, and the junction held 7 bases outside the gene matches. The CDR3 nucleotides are TGTGCCAGCGGGCAGCGGGGTCTCACAGATACGCAGTATTTT. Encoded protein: CASGQRGLTDTQYF.

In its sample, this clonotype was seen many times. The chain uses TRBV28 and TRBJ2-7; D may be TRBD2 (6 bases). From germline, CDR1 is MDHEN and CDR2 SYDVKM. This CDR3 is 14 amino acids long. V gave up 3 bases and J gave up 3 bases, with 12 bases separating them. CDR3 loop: CASSFVGGSYEQYF. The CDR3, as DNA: TGTGCCAGCAGTTTTGTGGGGGGAAGCTACGAGCAGTACTTC.

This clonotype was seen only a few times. CDR3 in DNA: TGTGCCAGCAGTTACACAGTTGCGGCCGCATATACCTACGAGCAGTACTTC. Translating gives CASSYTVAAAYTYEQYF. The rearrangement links TRBV6-2 or TRBV6-3 to TRBJ2-7; no clear D. Germline V CDR1 and CDR2: MNHEY, SVGEGT. The CDR3 sequence is 17 residues long. The germline V and J ends were trimmed by 2 bases and 2 bases, with 19 bases remaining between them.

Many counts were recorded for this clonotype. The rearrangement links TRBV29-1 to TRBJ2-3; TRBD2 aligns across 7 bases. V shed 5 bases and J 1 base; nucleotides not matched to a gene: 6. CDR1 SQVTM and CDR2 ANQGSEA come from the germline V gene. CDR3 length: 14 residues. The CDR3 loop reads CSVWPREGTDTQYF. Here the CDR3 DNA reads TGCAGCGTTTGGCCCCGGGAGGGCACAGATACGCAGTATTTT.

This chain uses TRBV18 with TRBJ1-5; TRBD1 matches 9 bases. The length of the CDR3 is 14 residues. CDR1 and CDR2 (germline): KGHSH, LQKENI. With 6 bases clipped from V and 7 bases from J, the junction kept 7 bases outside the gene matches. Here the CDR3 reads CASSYGTGTQPQHF. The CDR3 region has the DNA TGTGCCAGCTCCTACGGGACAGGGACACAGCCCCAGCATTTT.

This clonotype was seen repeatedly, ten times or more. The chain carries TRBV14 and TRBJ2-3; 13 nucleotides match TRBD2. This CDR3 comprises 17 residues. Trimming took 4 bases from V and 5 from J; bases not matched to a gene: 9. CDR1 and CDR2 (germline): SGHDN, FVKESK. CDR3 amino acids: CASSRTSGGAGGDTQYF. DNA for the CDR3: TGTGCCAGCAGCCGGACTAGCGGGGGCGCCGGTGGAGATACGCAGTATTTT.

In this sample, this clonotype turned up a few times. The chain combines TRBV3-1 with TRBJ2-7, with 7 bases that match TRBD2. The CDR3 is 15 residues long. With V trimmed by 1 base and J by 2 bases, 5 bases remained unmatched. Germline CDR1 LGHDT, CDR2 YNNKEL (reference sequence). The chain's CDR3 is CASSQGSGGPYEQYF. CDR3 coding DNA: TGTGCCAGCAGCCAAGGGTCGGGGGGACCCTACGAGCAGTACTTC.

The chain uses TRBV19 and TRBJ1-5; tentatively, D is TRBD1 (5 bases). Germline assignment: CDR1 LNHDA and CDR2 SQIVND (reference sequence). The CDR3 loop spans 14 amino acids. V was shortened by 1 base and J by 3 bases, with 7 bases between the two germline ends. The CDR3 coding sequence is TGTGCCAGTAGTATAGGGGGGAACAATCAGCCCCAGCATTTT. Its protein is CASSIGGNNQPQHF. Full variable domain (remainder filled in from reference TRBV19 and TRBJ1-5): DGGITQSPKYLFRKEGQNVTLSCEQNLNHDAMYWYRQDPGQGLRLIYYSQIVNDFQKGDIAEGYSVSREKKESFPLTVTSAQKNPTAFYLCASSIGGNNQPQHFGDGTRLSIL.

The DNA for the CDR3 is TGTGCCTGGAAACTAGCGGGAGGGCCAGATGAGCAGTTCTTC. Translating gives CAWKLAGGPDEQFF. The chain has TRBV30 and TRBJ2-1; TRBD2 aligns across 13 bases. The germline V gene encodes CDR1 GTSNPN and CDR2 SVGIG (reference sequence). Unmatched junction bases numbered 5, after V lost 4 bases and J lost 8 bases. CDR3 length: 14 residues.

CDR3: CASSLHLAGTGELFF. CDR3 nucleotide sequence: TGTGCCAGCAGCCTACACCTGGCGGGCACCGGGGAGCTGTTTTTT. The rearrangement uses TRBV7-3 and TRBJ2-2, with a possible D match to TRBD2 (5 bases). Germline lookup yields CDR1 SGHTA and CDR2 FQGTGA. V was trimmed by 5 bases and J by 4 bases, leaving 14 bases between them. This CDR3 spans 15 amino acids.

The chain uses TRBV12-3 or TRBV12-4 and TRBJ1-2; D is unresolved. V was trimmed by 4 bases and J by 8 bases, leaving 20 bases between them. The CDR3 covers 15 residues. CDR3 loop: CASSYLLAGMKGYTF. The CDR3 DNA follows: TGTGCCAGCAGTTACCTTCTTGCGGGTATGAAAGGCTACACCTTC.

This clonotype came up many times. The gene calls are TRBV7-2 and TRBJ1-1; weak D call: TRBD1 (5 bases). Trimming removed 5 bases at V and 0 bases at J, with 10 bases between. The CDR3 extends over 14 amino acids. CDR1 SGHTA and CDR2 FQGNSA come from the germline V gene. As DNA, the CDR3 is TGTGCCAGCAGCCCCAGCAGGGTGAACACTGAAGCTTTCTTT. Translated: CASSPSRVNTEAFF.

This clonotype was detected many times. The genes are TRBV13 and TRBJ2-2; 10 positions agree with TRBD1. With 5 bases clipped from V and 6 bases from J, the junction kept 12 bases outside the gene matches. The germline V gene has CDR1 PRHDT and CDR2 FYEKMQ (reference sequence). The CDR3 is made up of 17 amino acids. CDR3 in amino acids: CASSPFRQGAKAGELFF. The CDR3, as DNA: TGTGCCAGCAGCCCCTTTCGACAGGGGGCAAAAGCCGGGGAGCTGTTTTTT.

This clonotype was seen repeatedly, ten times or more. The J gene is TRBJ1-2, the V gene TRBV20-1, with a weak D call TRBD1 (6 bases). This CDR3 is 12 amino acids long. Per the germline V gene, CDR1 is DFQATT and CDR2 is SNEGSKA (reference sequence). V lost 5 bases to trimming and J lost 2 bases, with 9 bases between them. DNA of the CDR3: TGCAGTGCTTCAGGACAGAACTATGGCTACACCTTC. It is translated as CSASGQNYGYTF.

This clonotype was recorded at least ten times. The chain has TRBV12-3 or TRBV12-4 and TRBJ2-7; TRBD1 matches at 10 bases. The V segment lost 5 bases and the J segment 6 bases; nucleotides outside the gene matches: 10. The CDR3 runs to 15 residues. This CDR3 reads CASSLPRQGAFEQYF. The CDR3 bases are TGTGCCAGCAGTCTGCCCCGACAGGGGGCATTCGAGCAGTACTTC.

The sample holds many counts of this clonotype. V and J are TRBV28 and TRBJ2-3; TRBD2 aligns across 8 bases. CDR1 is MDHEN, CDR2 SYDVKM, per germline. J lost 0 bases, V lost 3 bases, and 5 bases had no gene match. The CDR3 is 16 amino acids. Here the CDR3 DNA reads TGTGCCAGCAGTTTGGCTAGCGGGTATAGCACAGATACGCAGTATTTT. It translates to CASSLASGYSTDTQYF.